This TCR beta chain was profiled in a study of tissue T cells after allogeneic stem cell transplantation. TCRdb keeps only in-frame clones here, not all; method: immunoSEQ multiplex PCR. This sample has roughly 2,700 clones, with about 42% found just once. The time point here: mouse harvest day 14 after allogeneic transplant. Tail vein injection delivered 10^7 T-cell-depleted bone marrow cells and 10^6 splenic CD5+ T cells. On this clone itself: The gene names here belong to mouse. The CDR3 goes on 1 residue after the read ends, and that part is filled in from the germline J gene.

Germline CDR1 KGHPV, CDR2 FQNQEV (reference sequence). CDR3 length equals 16 residues. V dropped 4 bases and J dropped 0; count of bases not matched to a gene: 3. This chain links TRBV26 with TRBJ2-3, with 11 bases identical to TRBD2. The source material was gut tissue. The receptor was derived from a female BALB/c mouse given C57BL/6 T cells with graft-versus-host disease after an allogeneic hematopoietic cell transplant. CDR3 sequence reads: CASSPDWGASAETLYF. The CDR3 DNA, read in part, is TGTGCCAGCAGTCCGGACTGGGGGGCTAGTGCAGAAACGCTGTAT.